One sample yielded the 31 T cell receptor beta chains listed below, sequenced in a study of blood T cells in healthy people across ages. It was with a sample-barcoded 5' primer and a J-beta primer mix that a second PCR of about 6 to 12 cycles was run. TCRdb re-called the 5' RACE reads with MiXCR, one entry per CDR3 protein. This sample has about 1.7 million distinct CDR3 sequences, with approximately 28% found just once. The source material was blood. The receptors originated from a woman younger than 45 in good health.

This rearrangement joins TRBV7-9 to TRBJ1-5; tentative D call: TRBD1 (6 bases). This CDR3 region has 14 residues. Germline CDR1 SEHNR, CDR2 FQNEAQ (reference sequence). Trimming stripped 3 bases from V and 5 bases from J, with 11 bases between. Here the CDR3 reads CASSLTGLDQPQHF. The CDR3 DNA reads TGTGCCAGCAGCTTGACAGGACTTGATCAGCCCCAGCATTTT. The complete variable domain, with remaining parts taken from reference TRBV7-9 and TRBJ1-5, reads DTGVSQNPRHKITKRGQNVTFRCDPISEHNRLYWYRQTLGQGPEFLTYFQNEAQLEKSRLLSDRFSAERPKGSFSTLEIQRTEQGDSAMYLCASSLTGLDQPQHFGDGTRLSIL.

The chain is built from TRBV12-3 or TRBV12-4 and TRBJ1-1; D is undetermined. This CDR3 has 17 amino acids. V was clipped by 5 bases and J by 0 bases, with 19 bases between them. CDR3 sequence: CASSPLDPGGMNTEAFF. The CDR3 nucleotides read TGTGCCAGCAGTCCCCTGGACCCCGGCGGAATGAACACTGAAGCTTTCTTT.

This clonotype was counted between two and nine times. The rearrangement joins TRBV6-6 to TRBJ1-1; D remains ambiguous. V lost 6 bases, J lost 8 bases, and 19 bases lay in between. There are 14 residues in the CDR3. CDR1 MNHNY and CDR2 SVGAGI come from the germline V gene (reference sequence). CDR3 region: CASRSQRGEWEAFF. The CDR3 coding sequence is TGTGCCAGCAGATCCCAACGGGGAGAGTGGGAAGCTTTCTTT.

This chain uses TRBV2 with TRBJ2-1; D remains ambiguous. Trimming took 2 bases from V and 7 from J, leaving 3 bases between them. CDR1 is SNHLY, CDR2 FYNNEI, per germline. CDR3 length: 11 amino acids. This CDR3 reads CASSEQNEQFF. CDR3 DNA sequence: TGTGCCAGCAGTGAACAAAATGAGCAGTTCTTC.

This clonotype showed up just a few times. This rearrangement joins TRBV20-1 to TRBJ2-7; a weak D match, TRBD1 (6 bases). The CDR3 totals 15 residues. V was clipped by 5 bases and J by 3 bases, with 20 bases between them. Germline CDR1 DFQATT, CDR2 SNEGSKA (reference sequence). The CDR3 DNA follows: TGCAGTGCTTCTCCAGCGGCAGGGGCGGGCTACGAGCAGTACTTC. Translation: CSASPAAGAGYEQYF.

To note about this clonotype: Being one base from a much bigger clone, this may be a read error. The V and J genes are TRBV20-1 and TRBJ2-1, with TRBD2 matching over 9 bases. Trimming cost V 0 bases and J 8 bases; bases outside gene matches: 8. This CDR3 is built from 15 residues. From germline, CDR1 is DFQATT and CDR2 SNEGSKA (reference sequence). The CDR3 DNA is TGCAGTGCTAGAGAGGGCGGGAGGGCCTTGGATGAGCAGTTCTTC. It yields the protein CSAREGGRALDEQFF.

Comment on this clonotype: A clone one base away is much larger, so this may be a read error. The chain employs TRBV5-1 and TRBJ2-5; D is unclear. CDR1 is SGHRS, CDR2 YFSETQ, per germline. V shed 5 bases and J shed 0 bases, with 11 bases lying between them. The CDR3 sequence is 14 residues long. The CDR3 DNA reads TGCGCCAGCAGGGATGGCTGGAACCAAGAGACCCAGTACTTC. Translation gives CASRDGWNQETQYF.

This chain joins TRBV24-1 and TRBJ2-3, with D uncertain. Germline values: CDR1 KGHDR, CDR2 SFDVKD. This CDR3 is 14 amino acids long. Trimming pared 4 bases from V and 1 base from J, leaving 8 bases between. CDR3 sequence (DNA): TGTGCCACCAGTGACCGTCTAGGCACAGATACGCAGTATTTT. Translated, it gives CATSDRLGTDTQYF.

The rearrangement joins TRBV2 to TRBJ1-2; the D gene is possibly TRBD1 (5 bases). This CDR3 is built from 11 residues. V gave up 7 bases and J gave up 5 bases, with 8 bases separating them. The germline V gene encodes CDR1 SNHLY and CDR2 FYNNEI. The DNA of the CDR3 is TGTGCCAGCAACGGGGGATATGGCTACACCTTC. Translated, it gives CASNGGYGYTF.

This chain links TRBV7-2 with TRBJ1-3; TRBD1 is a possible D gene (5 bases). The V gene lost 5 bases and the J gene lost 2 bases, with 16 bases spanning the gap. Germline V lookup: CDR1 SGHTA, CDR2 FQGNSA. The CDR3 is made up of 16 amino acids. DNA of the CDR3: TGTGCCAGCAGCATAAACCCTCAGGGAACTGGAAACACCATATATTTT. Its translation is CASSINPQGTGNTIYF.

This clonotype was seen a few times. The chain uses TRBV2 and TRBJ2-7, with 7 bases aligning to TRBD1. Trimming at V came to 5 bases and at J to 7 bases, leaving 8 bases not matched to a gene. Germline V CDR1 and CDR2: SNHLY, FYNNEI. The CDR3 runs 13 residues. This chain's CDR3 is CASSRDSYNEQYF. The CDR3 DNA sequence: TGTGCCAGCAGTCGGGACAGTTACAATGAGCAGTACTTC.

This chain joins TRBV29-1 and TRBJ2-4; TRBD2 is a possible D gene (5 bases). Per the germline V gene, CDR1 is SQVTM and CDR2 is ANQGSEA. The CDR3 has 11 residues. CDR3 in amino acids: CVEGSLEIQYF. CDR3 bases: TGCGTTGAGGGCTCCCTGGAGATTCAGTACTTC.

This chain links TRBV20-1 with TRBJ1-1, with a possible D match to TRBD1 (6 bases). Trimming shortened V by 0 bases and J by 1 base, and 12 bases separated the two germline ends. The CDR3 contains 15 residues. Germline values: CDR1 DFQATT, CDR2 SNEGSKA (reference sequence). CDR3 sequence: CSARERGTTNTEAFF. The CDR3 DNA reads TGCAGTGCTAGAGAGAGGGGGACTACGAACACTGAAGCTTTCTTT.

This clonotype was counted only a few times. The CDR3 spells CASRFLGGSYEQYF. CDR3 coding DNA: TGTGCCAGCAGGTTCCTGGGGGGCTCCTACGAGCAGTACTTC. V gene TRBV12-3 or TRBV12-4 combines with J gene TRBJ2-7; the D gene is possibly TRBD2 (6 bases). The CDR3 is made up of 14 amino acids. The germline V and J ends were trimmed by 6 bases and 0 bases, with 12 bases remaining between them.

This clonotype was counted a few times. The chain combines TRBV24-1 with TRBJ1-5; the D gene is possibly TRBD1 (5 bases). Germline CDR1 reads KGHDR; CDR2 reads SFDVKD. This CDR3 is 13 amino acids long. Trimming took 7 bases from V and 4 from J, leaving 10 bases between them. This CDR3 is CATRQGWNQPQHF. Here the CDR3 DNA reads TGTGCCACCAGGCAGGGTTGGAATCAGCCCCAGCATTTT.

The chain uses TRBV20-1 and TRBJ1-4; 9 nucleotides match TRBD1. CDR3 length: 14 residues. V lost 6 bases to trimming and J lost 2 bases; unmatched junction nucleotides: 4. Germline V gene data show CDR1 as DFQATT and CDR2 as SNEGSKA (reference sequence). CDR3 bases: TGCAGTGCCGGGGACAGGGACACTAATGAAAAACTGTTTTTT. Its protein product is CSAGDRDTNEKLFF.

The chain employs TRBV2 and TRBJ2-4; D unclear. Germline CDR1 reads SNHLY; CDR2 reads FYNNEI. This CDR3 spans 16 amino acids. V was pared by 8 bases and J by 0 bases, with 17 bases between. CDR3 bases: TGTGCCAGCGTCGCGGTGGCTGACGTAGCCAAAAACATTCAGTACTTC. It yields the protein CASVAVADVAKNIQYF.

The sample holds one count of this clonotype. The chain is built from TRBV9 and TRBJ2-1, with 7 positions matching TRBD1. This CDR3 contains 15 residues. Germline V gene sequence: CDR1 SGDLS, CDR2 YYNGEE. J was trimmed by 13 bases and V by 3 bases; bases with no gene match: 16. The CDR3 protein is CASSDFGTEEETQFF. In nucleotides, the CDR3 is TGTGCCAGCAGCGATTTCGGGACAGAAGAAGAGACCCAGTTCTTC.

CDR3: CSASLKGGDTEAFF. Written as DNA, the CDR3 is TGCAGCGCCTCCCTTAAGGGCGGGGACACTGAAGCTTTCTTT. This sequence joins TRBV29-1 and TRBJ1-1, with D unclear. CDR1 is SQVTM and CDR2 is ANQGSEA in the germline V gene. The ends were cut back, 7 bases at V and 3 bases at J, with 18 bases in the middle. The CDR3 loop spans 14 amino acids.

Comment on this clonotype: A read error may account for a junction end that differs from germline. The chain combines TRBV5-1 with TRBJ1-2; no definite D call. From germline, CDR1 is SGHRS and CDR2 YFSETQ. This CDR3 has 13 amino acids. The chain's CDR3 is CASCLQDNYGYTF. The CDR3 DNA sequence: TGCGCCAGCTGCTTACAAGACAACTATGGCTACACCTTC.

The rearrangement joins TRBV4-2 to TRBJ2-7; D perhaps matches TRBD2 (7 bases). The CDR3 length is 13 residues. Germline V gene data show CDR1 as LGHNA and CDR2 as YNFKEQ. Trimming cost V 6 bases and J 7 bases, with 16 bases left between them. As DNA, the CDR3 is TGTGCCAGCAGTAACGGGGGGCCCGAAGAGCAGTACTTC. Translation gives CASSNGGPEEQYF.

This clonotype has ten or more counts. The CDR3 DNA follows: TGTGCCAGCAGTTTATCCCAAGATCAGATGTATAGCAAAAACATTCAGTACTTC. Protein product: CASSLSQDQMYSKNIQYF. The V gene is TRBV12-3 or TRBV12-4, the J gene TRBJ2-4; D is ambiguous. The CDR3 covers 18 residues. The V and J ends lost 2 bases and 3 bases respectively, with 20 bases between them.

This clonotype was seen a few times. The chain links TRBV9 to TRBJ2-3; D possibly uses TRBD1 or TRBD2 (5 bases each). Per the germline V gene, CDR1 is SGDLS and CDR2 is YYNGEE. Trimming shortened V by 0 bases and J by 0 bases, and 8 bases separated the two germline ends. This CDR3 is 15 amino acids long. CDR3 bases: TGTGCCAGCAGCGTAGGGGGGTATAGCACAGATACGCAGTATTTT. Encoded protein: CASSVGGYSTDTQYF.

This clonotype occurred a few times. The gene calls are TRBV3-1 and TRBJ2-7; the match to TRBD1 covers 8 bases. The junction had 6 bases not matched to a gene; V was cut back by 0 bases and J by 2 bases. The CDR3 contains 16 residues. The germline CDR1 and CDR2 sequences are LGHDT and YNNKEL (reference sequence). The CDR3 DNA is TGTGCCAGCAGCCAAGATTGGGCAGGGGGCACCTACGAGCAGTACTTC. Translation: CASSQDWAGGTYEQYF.

The chain is built from TRBV11-2 and TRBJ2-1; D is perhaps TRBD2 (6 bases). This CDR3 comprises 15 residues. From germline, CDR1 is SGHAT and CDR2 FQNNGV. Between the trimmed V and J ends, which lost 5 bases and 0 bases, there was a span of 11 bases. The CDR3 loop reads CASSPGVPSYNEQFF. In DNA, the CDR3 is TGTGCCAGCAGCCCGGGGGTCCCCTCCTACAATGAGCAGTTCTTC.

The V and J genes are TRBV20-1 and TRBJ1-2; D ambiguous. The CDR3 totals 12 residues. V was clipped by 2 bases and J by 2 bases, with 6 bases between them. The germline gives CDR1 DFQATT, CDR2 SNEGSKA (reference sequence). CDR3 nucleotide sequence: TGCAGTGCTAGAAACAGCAACTATGGCTACACCTTC. It specifies CSARNSNYGYTF.

This clonotype came up many times. This chain uses TRBV5-1 with TRBJ2-5; 10 bases align to TRBD2. The CDR3 is 16 amino acids. In germline, CDR1 is SGHRS, CDR2 YFSETQ. J was trimmed by 2 bases and V by 1 base; bases with no gene match: 5. CDR3 in amino acids: CASSLTLAGRQETQYF. The CDR3 coding sequence is TGCGCCAGCAGCTTGACACTAGCGGGGCGACAAGAGACCCAGTACTTC.

This clonotype has just a few counts. This chain connects TRBV7-2 to TRBJ2-7, with unresolved D. The germline V and J ends were trimmed by 2 bases and 2 bases, with 10 bases remaining between them. This CDR3 comprises 14 residues. Germline lookup yields CDR1 SGHTA and CDR2 FQGNSA. CDR3 nucleotides: TGTGCCAGCAGCTTACCCCCTAAAACCTACGAGCAGTACTTC. Translating it yields CASSLPPKTYEQYF.

The genes are TRBV18 and TRBJ1-5; D is undetermined. The V gene's germline CDR1 is KGHSH and CDR2 LQKENI. V lost 3 bases to trimming and J lost 3 bases, with 15 bases between them. This CDR3 has 16 residues. Here the CDR3 reads CASSPAGRPSNQPQHF. The DNA for the CDR3 is TGTGCCAGCTCACCGGCAGGACGGCCTTCCAATCAGCCCCAGCATTTT.

The table lists this clonotype with a few counts. The chain recombines TRBV6-2 or TRBV6-3 with TRBJ2-5, with TRBD1 matching 7 bases. Near its end, the DNA agrees better with TRBJ2-7, so the J call may be wrong. CDR3 size: 14 residues. Germline lookup yields CDR1 MNHEY and CDR2 SVGEGT. The CDR3 coding sequence is TGTGCCAGCAGAGAAGACAGGGATCGTACCGAGCAGTACTTC. Amino acids: CASREDRDRTEQYF.

This clonotype showed up just a few times. The genes are TRBV15 and TRBJ2-5, with D possibly TRBD2 on 7 matching bases. The CDR3 has 12 amino acids. Trimming removed 1 base from V and 11 bases from J, with 11 bases in between. The germline V gene has CDR1 LNHNV and CDR2 YYDKDF (reference sequence). The CDR3 DNA is TGTGCCACCAGCAGAGTAGGGGGGGGACAGTACTTC. Translated, it gives CATSRVGGGQYF.